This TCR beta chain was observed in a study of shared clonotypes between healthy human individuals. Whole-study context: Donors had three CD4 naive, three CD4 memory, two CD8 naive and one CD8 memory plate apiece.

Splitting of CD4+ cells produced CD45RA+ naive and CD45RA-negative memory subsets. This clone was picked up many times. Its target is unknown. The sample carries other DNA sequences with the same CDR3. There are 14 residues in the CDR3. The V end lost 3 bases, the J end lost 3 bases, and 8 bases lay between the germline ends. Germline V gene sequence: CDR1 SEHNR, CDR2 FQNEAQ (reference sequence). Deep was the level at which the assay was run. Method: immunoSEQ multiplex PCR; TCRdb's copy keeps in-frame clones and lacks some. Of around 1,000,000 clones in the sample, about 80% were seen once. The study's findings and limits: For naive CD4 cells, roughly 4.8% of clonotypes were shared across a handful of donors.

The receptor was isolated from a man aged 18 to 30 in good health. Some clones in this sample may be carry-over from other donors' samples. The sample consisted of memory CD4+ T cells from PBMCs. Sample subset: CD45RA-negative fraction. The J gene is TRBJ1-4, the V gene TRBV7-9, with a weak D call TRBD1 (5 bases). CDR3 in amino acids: CASSLGGANEKLFF. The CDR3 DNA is TGTGCCAGCAGCTTGGGGGGAGCTAATGAAAAACTGTTTTTT. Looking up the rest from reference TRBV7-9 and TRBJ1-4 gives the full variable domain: DTGVSQNPRHKITKRGQNVTFRCDPISEHNRLYWYRQTLGQGPEFLTYFQNEAQLEKSRLLSDRFSAERPKGSFSTLEIQRTEQGDSAMYLCASSLGGANEKLFFGSGTQLSVL.